The clone carrying this T cell receptor beta chain was recorded a few times. Its antigen is undetermined. This sample is part of a study of blood T cells in healthy people across ages. A J-beta primer mix and a sample-barcoded 5' primer were used in a second PCR of roughly 6 to 11 cycles. One entry per CDR3 protein results from TCRdb running MiXCR on the 5' RACE reads. Of fewer than 1,000,000 distinct CDR3 sequences listed, about 42% are singletons. The germline V gene has CDR1 LGHNT and CDR2 FRNRAP. Trimming stripped 0 bases from V and 0 bases from J, with 12 bases between. CDR3 length: 17 amino acids. General study findings and limits: Expanded clonotype changes were possibly confounded by unknown donor CMV status. TCR beta diversity tracked closely with naive T cell percentage.

Material: blood. This TCR was recovered from a man aged 60 to 75 in good health. The chain has TRBV12-5 and TRBJ2-1; D remains ambiguous. CDR3 in DNA: TGTGCTAGTGGTTTGGTACCCCCAGAGAGCTCCTACAATGAGCAGTTCTTC. Translating gives CASGLVPPESSYNEQFF.